The rows below give T cell receptor beta chains drawn from one sample of a study of PD-1 blockade in classical Hodgkin lymphoma. Only in-frame clones appear in the TCRdb table, and some are missing; sequencing was by immunoSEQ multiplex PCR. This sample has 34,000 or so clones, with 80% to 95% found just once. Sequenced material: CD4+ T cells from blood, taken before the fourth cycle of nivolumab. The receptors come from a human donor with classical Hodgkin lymphoma. Both conserved end residues are part of each CDR3. A D gene is named only where the DNA matches it firmly. Rows may omit the clone size; those that give it use once, few, many or a size class.

D | size | J | V | CDR3 | DNA
TRBD2 | NA | TRBJ2-3 | TRBV9 | CASSVGGRADTDTQYF | TGTGCCAGCAGCGTAGGCGGGAGGGCCGACACAGATACGCAGTATTTT
NA | NA | TRBJ2-7 | TRBV4-1 | CASSQDRNSKPYEQYF | TGCGCCAGCAGCCAAGACCGCAACAGTAAACCCTACGAGCAGTACTTC
NA | NA | TRBJ2-2 | TRBV5-1 | CASSLALRLGSGELFF | TGCGCCAGCAGCTTGGCCCTGCGGTTGGGGTCCGGGGAGCTGTTTTTT
TRBD2 | NA | TRBJ2-7 | TRBV7-9 | CASSPRTSGSYEQYF | TGTGCCAGCAGCCCCCGGACTAGCGGGAGTTACGAGCAGTACTTC
NA | NA | TRBJ2-7 | TRBV7-9 | CASSFALYEQYF | TGTGCCAGCAGCTTCGCGTTGTACGAGCAGTACTTC
TRBD1 | NA | TRBJ2-7 | TRBV5-1 | CATADTGGAGEQYF | TGCGCCACCGCAGACACAGGGGGCGCGGGCGAGCAGTACTTC
NA | NA | TRBJ1-1 | TRBV28 | CASSLLGRGADTEAFF | TGTGCCAGCAGTTTACTTGGTCGGGGGGCGGACACTGAAGCTTTCTTT
NA | NA | TRBJ2-1 | TRBV10-3 | CAILSRGGDYNEQFF | TGTGCCATTCTTTCCCGGGGTGGCGACTACAATGAGCAGTTCTTC
TRBD2 | NA | TRBJ2-1 | TRBV5-1 | CASSPGLAGPLGEQFF | TGCGCCAGCAGCCCCGGACTAGCGGGCCCCCTCGGTGAGCAGTTCTTC
NA | few | TRBJ2-2 | TRBV6-1 | CASRVSAGELFF | TGTGCCAGCAGGGTTTCGGCCGGGGAGCTGTTTTTT
TRBD2 | NA | TRBJ2-6 | TRBV2 | CASSVLALISGANVLTF | TGTGCCAGCAGTGTACTAGCGCTTATCTCTGGGGCCAACGTCCTGACTTTC
NA | once | TRBJ2-3 | TRBV18 | CASSPNSVSTDTQYF | TGTGCCAGCTCTCCAAACAGTGTGAGCACAGATACGCAGTATTTT
NA | NA | TRBJ2-7 | TRBV6-6 | CASSYSSRNYEQYF | TGTGCCAGCAGTTACTCCTCACGGAACTACGAGCAGTACTTC
TRBD2 | once | TRBJ2-1 | TRBV18 | CASSPGGRTYNEQFF | TGTGCCAGCTCACCGGGCGGGAGGACCTACAATGAGCAGTTCTTC
NA | NA | TRBJ2-3 | TRBV28 | CASSSGQGTDTQYF | TGTGCCAGCAGTTCCGGGCAGGGCACAGATACGCAGTATTTT
NA | NA | TRBJ2-3 | TRBV19 | CASSIIGDTQYF | TGTGCCAGTAGTATCATCGGGGATACGCAGTATTTT
TRBD1 | NA | TRBJ2-7 | TRBV30 | CAWSTGASYEQYF | TGTGCCTGGAGCACAGGGGCCTCCTACGAGCAGTACTTC
TRBD1 | NA | TRBJ1-5 | TRBV10-2 | CASSDIVSRDRVRSQHF | TGCGCCAGCAGTGACATCGTATCCCGGGACAGGGTTCGGTCCCAGCATTTT
TRBD2 | NA | TRBJ2-2 | TRBV13 | CASSASGRYTGELFF | TGTGCCAGCAGCGCTAGCGGTCGGTACACCGGGGAGCTGTTTTTT
NA | once | TRBJ2-5 | TRBV5-1 | CASRGTGYETQYF | TGCGCCAGCAGGGGAACAGGGTACGAGACCCAGTACTTC
NA | NA | TRBJ2-6 | TRBV29-1 | CSARDGANVLTF | TGCAGCGCCCGCGACGGGGCCAACGTCCTGACTTTC
NA | NA | TRBJ1-2 | TRBV4-1 | CASSQTRDYGYTF | TGCGCCAGCAGCCAAACCCGGGACTATGGCTACACCTTC
TRBD1 | NA | TRBJ2-5 | TRBV7-9 | CASSRITGAETQYF | TGTGCCAGCAGCCGGATCACAGGGGCAGAGACCCAGTACTTC
NA | NA | TRBJ2-1 | TRBV2 | CASSDDRPRGEQFF | TGTGCCAGCAGCGACGATCGGCCGAGGGGTGAGCAGTTCTTC
NA | NA | TRBJ1-5 | TRBV27 | CASRGQSPNQPQHF | TGTGCCAGCCGGGGCCAGAGCCCGAATCAGCCCCAGCATTTT
NA | NA | TRBJ2-7 | TRBV19 | CASSPQGYSLEQYF | TGTGCCAGTAGCCCTCAGGGGTACTCCCTCGAGCAGTACTTC
NA | NA | TRBJ1-1 | TRBV7-3 | CASSVGPNTEAFF | TGTGCCAGTTCGGTAGGGCCTAACACTGAAGCTTTCTTT
TRBD2 | NA | TRBJ2-1 | TRBV5-1 | CASSLAGLAGGFNEQFF | TGCGCCAGCAGCTTGGCCGGGCTAGCGGGAGGGTTCAATGAGCAGTTCTTC
NA | NA | TRBJ1-5 | TRBV6-1 | CASSTAGGNQPQHF | TGTGCCAGCAGTACCGCAGGGGGCAATCAGCCCCAGCATTTT
NA | NA | TRBJ2-3 | TRBV10-1 | CASSDPAGTENTDTQYF | TGCGCCAGCAGTGACCCGGCAGGGACGGAAAACACAGATACGCAGTATTTT
NA | NA | TRBJ1-2 | TRBV15 | CATSRRLGPGGSYGYTF | TGTGCCACCAGCAGGAGGTTAGGACCCGGTGGGAGCTATGGCTACACCTTC
NA | once | TRBJ1-1 | TRBV29-1 | CSAGRGQNTEAFF | TGCAGCGCTGGCCGTGGGCAGAACACTGAAGCTTTCTTT
NA | NA | TRBJ2-2 | TRBV5-4 | CASSLQGGVTGELFF | TGTGCCAGCAGCTTGCAGGGCGGCGTCACCGGGGAGCTGTTTTTT